Each of the 26 T cell receptor beta chains below was sequenced from the same sample in a study of cytomegalovirus exposure and HLA in healthy donors. 60 Vbeta and 13 Jbeta primers were used in PCR. Profiling relied on immunoSEQ multiplex PCR, and the TCRdb table lists in-frame clones only, not all of them. The sample records more than 95,000 clones, approximately 82% being singletons. The source material was PBMCs. The source is a man aged 18 to 29 in good health and CMV-seropositive.

The rearrangement links TRBV19 to TRBJ1-2; D perhaps matches TRBD1 (5 bases). The CDR3 extends over 14 amino acids. Deletions cut 2 bases from V and 0 bases from J, with 7 bases between. The germline V gene encodes CDR1 LNHDA and CDR2 SQIVND (reference sequence). For the CDR3, the DNA is TGTGCCAGTAGTATACGACAGTCTAACTATGGCTACACCTTC. This encodes CASSIRQSNYGYTF.

The gene calls are TRBV4-1 and TRBJ2-5, with 10 positions matching TRBD2. V lost 1 base, J lost 2 bases, and 4 bases stayed unmatched. CDR1 and CDR2 (germline): MGHRA, YSYEKL. This CDR3 contains 16 residues. The CDR3 reads CASSQGSTSGQETQYF. As DNA, the CDR3 is TGCGCCAGCAGCCAAGGGTCGACTAGCGGGCAAGAGACCCAGTACTTC.

The V call is TRBV4-1, the J call TRBJ1-4; tentative D call: TRBD1 (5 bases). CDR3 size: 21 residues. Germline V gene sequence: CDR1 MGHRA, CDR2 YSYEKL. V was pared by 0 bases and J by 8 bases, with 31 bases between. The CDR3 protein is CASSQERGAVAGQSGREKLFF. In DNA form, the CDR3 reads TGCGCCAGCAGCCAAGAAAGAGGGGCGGTGGCAGGGCAATCCGGGAGGGAAAAACTGTTTTTT.

This chain connects TRBV19 to TRBJ2-7; 9 bases are a match to TRBD1. This CDR3 spans 15 amino acids. CDR1 and CDR2 from the germline V gene are LNHDA and SQIVND (reference sequence). Trimming at V came to 6 bases and at J to 2 bases, leaving 8 bases not matched to a gene. The CDR3 DNA sequence: TGTGCCAGTAGCCCCGAGAGGGACAGGGCCTACGAGCAGTACTTC. Its protein product is CASSPERDRAYEQYF. Full variable domain (missing parts from reference TRBV19 and TRBJ2-7): DGGITQSPKYLFRKEGQNVTLSCEQNLNHDAMYWYRQDPGQGLRLIYYSQIVNDFQKGDIAEGYSVSREKKESFPLTVTSAQKNPTAFYLCASSPERDRAYEQYFGPGTRLTVT.

V and J are TRBV7-6 and TRBJ1-1; maybe TRBD1 (5 bases). From germline, CDR1 is SGHVS and CDR2 FNYEAQ. This CDR3 comprises 14 residues. V lost 0 bases to trimming and J lost 4 bases, with 9 bases between them. This chain's CDR3 is CASSLAVGATEAFF. CDR3 nucleotide sequence: TGTGCCAGCAGCTTAGCGGTAGGGGCCACTGAAGCTTTCTTT.

CDR3 protein: CASSLSCGTVYEQYF. CDR3 nucleotide sequence: TGTGCCAGCAGCTTAAGTTGCGGGACAGTGTACGAGCAGTACTTC. The V call is TRBV7-8, the J call TRBJ2-7; the D gene is possibly TRBD1 (7 bases). Germline CDR1 and CDR2: SGHVS and FQNEAQ. The CDR3 spans 15 residues. Trimming pared 2 bases from V and 4 bases from J, leaving 15 bases between.

The V call is TRBV6-5, the J call TRBJ1-2; perhaps TRBD1 as D (5 bases). The CDR3 extends over 11 amino acids. Trimming removed 8 bases at V and 8 bases at J, with 12 bases between. Germline CDR1 is MNHEY and CDR2 is SVGAGI. The CDR3 loop is CASVGGGGYTF. The CDR3, as DNA: TGTGCCAGCGTGGGGGGAGGCGGCTACACCTTC.

The CDR3 coding sequence is TGCGCCAGCAGCTTAACGGGACAAGTCTCTGGAAACACCATATATTTT. This translates into CASSLTGQVSGNTIYF. The chain joins TRBV5-1 to TRBJ1-3; perhaps TRBD1 as D (6 bases). V was shortened by 2 bases and J by 0 bases, with 12 bases between the two germline ends. The CDR3 runs to 16 residues. Germline-derived CDR1 and CDR2 are SGHRS and YFSETQ.

This chain links TRBV6-6 with TRBJ1-5, with D possibly being TRBD1 (5 bases). Germline V gene lookup returns CDR1 MNHNY and CDR2 SVGAGI (reference sequence). There are 13 residues in the CDR3. V was cut by 7 bases and J by 6 bases, with 13 bases left in between. This CDR3 reads CASNQGVAQPQHF. The CDR3 DNA reads TGTGCCAGCAACCAGGGTGTGGCTCAGCCCCAGCATTTT.

The rearrangement links TRBV30 to TRBJ2-2; D ambiguous. This CDR3 comprises 14 residues. Germline V gene lookup returns CDR1 GTSNPN and CDR2 SVGIG (reference sequence). With 7 bases removed from V and 5 bases from J, the gap between germline ends came to 17 bases. The CDR3 region has the DNA TGTGCCTCCACCCGTAGCTTGGTAACCGGGGAGCTGTTTTTT. Translating it yields CASTRSLVTGELFF.

This clone is a singleton in its sample. This rearrangement joins TRBV14 to TRBJ2-7; 7 bases map to TRBD1. The V gene end was trimmed by 4 bases and the J gene end by 2 bases; junction bases not matched to a gene: 8. CDR3 length: 15 residues. Germline V gives CDR1 SGHDN, CDR2 FVKESK. The CDR3 is CASSRTGTATYEQYF. The DNA of the CDR3 is TGTGCCAGCAGCCGCACCGGGACAGCGACCTACGAGCAGTACTTC.

The genes are TRBV11-2 and TRBJ2-7, with 7 bases that match TRBD1. The CDR3 has 11 amino acids. Germline-derived CDR1 and CDR2 are SGHAT and FQNNGV. The J segment lost 9 bases and the V segment lost 5 bases, leaving 4 bases of the junction unmatched. The CDR3 spells CASSLWDRQYF. The DNA for the CDR3 is TGTGCCAGCAGCCTTTGGGACAGGCAGTACTTC.

This clone has only a few counts. Other DNA sequences of this sample code for an identical CDR3. V gene TRBV6-1 combines with J gene TRBJ2-1; 7 bases are shared with TRBD1. Per germline, CDR1 MNHNS and CDR2 SASEGT. The V and J ends lost 6 bases and 3 bases, in that order; junction bases with no gene match: 2. The length of the CDR3 is 13 residues. CDR3 nucleotides: TGTGCCAGCAGCGGGACAGACTACAATGAGCAGTTCTTC. This codes for CASSGTDYNEQFF.

The chain joins TRBV12-5 to TRBJ2-5; 11 nucleotides line up with TRBD2. V was pared by 6 bases and J by 2 bases, with 2 bases of the junction left unmatched. The CDR3 loop spans 14 amino acids. Germline CDR1 and CDR2: LGHNT and FRNRAP. CDR3 in DNA: TGTGCTAGTGGACTAGCGGGGGCTCAAGAGACCCAGTACTTC. It is translated as CASGLAGAQETQYF.

This chain uses TRBV7-8 with TRBJ1-1; D possibly corresponds to TRBD1 (5 bases). The CDR3 length is 14 residues. V was clipped by 3 bases and J by 1 base, with 9 bases between them. The germline V gene encodes CDR1 SGHVS and CDR2 FQNEAQ. The CDR3 sequence is CASSFGQGNTEAFF. The DNA for the CDR3 is TGTGCCAGCAGCTTCGGTCAGGGGAACACTGAAGCTTTCTTT. Based on the CDR3 plus reference TRBV7-8 and TRBJ1-1, the full variable domain is GAGVSQSPRYKVAKRGQDVALRCDPISGHVSLFWYQQALGQGPEFLTYFQNEAQLDKSGLPSDRFFAERPEGSVSTLKIQRTQQEDSAVYLCASSFGQGNTEAFFGQGTRLTVV.

The chain employs TRBV11-2 and TRBJ2-5; a possible D gene is TRBD2 (5 bases). This CDR3 has 16 amino acids. Trimming left V 7 bases short and J 2 bases short, with 20 bases between. The V gene's germline CDR1 is SGHAT and CDR2 FQNNGV. The CDR3 reads CASIPAPESGQETQYF. CDR3 nucleotides: TGTGCCAGCATCCCAGCCCCCGAAAGCGGACAAGAGACCCAGTACTTC. Supplemented by reference TRBV11-2 and TRBJ2-5, the full variable domain reads EAGVAQSPRYKIIEKRQSVAFWCNPISGHATLYWYQQILGQGPKLLIQFQNNGVVDDSQLPKDRFSAERLKGVDSTLKIQPAKLEDSAVYLCASIPAPESGQETQYFGPGTRLLVL.

The chain carries TRBV9 and TRBJ2-5; 9 nucleotides agree with TRBD1. V gave up 4 bases and J gave up 4 bases; unmatched junction bases: 11. CDR3 length: 16 residues. The V gene's germline CDR1 is SGDLS and CDR2 YYNGEE. Here the CDR3 DNA reads TGTGCCAGCAGCCCTCGAGGGACAGGGCCTGTAGAGACCCAGTACTTC. This sequence encodes CASSPRGTGPVETQYF.

The rearrangement joins TRBV7-5 to TRBJ2-2; the table's D call, TRBD1, has no DNA check behind it. TRBV7-5 is noted as a pseudogene. This CDR3 has 15 amino acids. The DNA of the CDR3 is TGTGCCAGAAGCTTCAGGCAGGAGAACACCGGGGAGCTGTTTTTT. Protein: CARSFRQENTGELFF.

V usage is TRBV7-9 and J usage is TRBJ2-5, with a tentative D call TRBD2 (5 bases). Near its end, the DNA agrees better with TRBJ2-7, so the J call may be wrong. In germline, CDR1 is SEHNR, CDR2 FQNEAQ (reference sequence). The CDR3 extends over 15 amino acids. CDR3 in amino acids: CASSPRRGPTYEQYF. The CDR3 DNA sequence: TGTGCCAGCAGCCCCCGCCGGGGTCCTACCTACGAGCAGTACTTC.

CDR3 coding DNA: TGCGCCAGCAGCCAGGTCGACAGCCCCACTGAAGCTTTCTTT. Its translation is CASSQVDSPTEAFF. The genes are TRBV4-1 and TRBJ1-1, with D possibly TRBD1 on 5 matching bases. The germline V gene has CDR1 MGHRA and CDR2 YSYEKL. Trimming stripped 3 bases from V and 4 bases from J, with 12 bases between. This CDR3 region has 14 residues.

CDR3 protein: CASSVNSNSPLHF. The CDR3 DNA reads as TGTGCCAGCAGCGTGAACAGTAATTCACCCCTCCACTTT. The chain has TRBV9 and TRBJ1-6; D gene ambiguous. CDR1 and CDR2 from the germline V gene are SGDLS and YYNGEE. V lost 2 bases and J lost 6, with 6 bases in between. The CDR3 covers 13 residues.

The chain joins TRBV29-1 to TRBJ1-2, with D perhaps matching TRBD1 (6 bases). This CDR3 spans 16 amino acids. Trimming took 7 bases from V and 5 from J, leaving 26 bases between them. Per germline, CDR1 SQVTM and CDR2 ANQGSEA. The CDR3 DNA reads as TGCAGCGGATACGTGGTGAGGGGGAATCTCGAATATGGCTACACCTTC. Translated: CSGYVVRGNLEYGYTF.

This sequence joins TRBV6-6 and TRBJ1-1; 9 nucleotides line up with TRBD1. The germline CDR1 and CDR2 sequences are MNHNY and SVGAGI (reference sequence). This CDR3 has 16 amino acids. Trimming took 7 bases from V and 5 from J; bases not matched to a gene: 14. CDR3 nucleotide sequence: TGTGCCAGCACCCTATCAAACAGGGGGCGCGGGACTGAAGCTTTCTTT. Protein: CASTLSNRGRGTEAFF.

V usage is TRBV5-1 and J usage is TRBJ1-1, with 12 bases lining up with TRBD1. The V gene end was trimmed by 4 bases and the J gene end by 4 bases; junction bases not matched to a gene: 5. CDR1 is SGHRS and CDR2 is YFSETQ in the germline V gene. The CDR3 runs 15 residues. As DNA, the CDR3 is TGCGCCAGCAGCACCGGGACAGGGGGCATCACTGAAGCTTTCTTT. Translating it yields CASSTGTGGITEAFF. Variable domain in full (rest from reference TRBV5-1 and TRBJ1-1): KAGVTQTPRYLIKTRGQQVTLSCSPISGHRSVSWYQQTPGQGLQFLFEYFSETQRNKGNFPGRFSGRQFSNSRSEMNVSTLELGDSALYLCASSTGTGGITEAFFGQGTRLTVV.

The rearrangement links TRBV2 to TRBJ1-5; the match to TRBD1 covers 11 bases. CDR1 and CDR2 from the germline V gene are SNHLY and FYNNEI. There are 15 residues in the CDR3. The ends lost 5 bases at V and 3 bases at J; junction bases unmatched: 3. The CDR3 region has the DNA TGTGCCAGCAGTAAGGGACAGGGGGTCAATCAGCCCCAGCATTTT. Protein sequence: CASSKGQGVNQPQHF.

The gene calls are TRBV7-6 and TRBJ2-3, with D tentatively TRBD1 (7 bases). Between the trimmed V and J ends, which lost 5 bases and 0 bases, there was a span of 12 bases. Germline V gives CDR1 SGHVS, CDR2 FNYEAQ. The CDR3 loop spans 15 amino acids. The CDR3 nucleotides are TGTGCCAGCAGCACGACAGGGACTAGCACAGATACGCAGTATTTT. Translating it yields CASSTTGTSTDTQYF.